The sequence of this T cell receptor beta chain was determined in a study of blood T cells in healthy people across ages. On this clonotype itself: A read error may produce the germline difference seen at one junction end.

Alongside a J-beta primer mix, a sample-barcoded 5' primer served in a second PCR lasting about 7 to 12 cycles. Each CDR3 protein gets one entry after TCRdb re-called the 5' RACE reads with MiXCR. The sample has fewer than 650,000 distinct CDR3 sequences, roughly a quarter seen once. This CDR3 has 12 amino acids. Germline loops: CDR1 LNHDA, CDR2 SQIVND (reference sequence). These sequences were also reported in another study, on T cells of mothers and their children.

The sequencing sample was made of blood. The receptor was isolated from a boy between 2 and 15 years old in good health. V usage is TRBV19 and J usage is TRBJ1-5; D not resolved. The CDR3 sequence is CAGSVANQPQHF. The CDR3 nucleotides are TGTGCCGGTAGTGTCGCTAATCAGCCCCAGCATTTT.